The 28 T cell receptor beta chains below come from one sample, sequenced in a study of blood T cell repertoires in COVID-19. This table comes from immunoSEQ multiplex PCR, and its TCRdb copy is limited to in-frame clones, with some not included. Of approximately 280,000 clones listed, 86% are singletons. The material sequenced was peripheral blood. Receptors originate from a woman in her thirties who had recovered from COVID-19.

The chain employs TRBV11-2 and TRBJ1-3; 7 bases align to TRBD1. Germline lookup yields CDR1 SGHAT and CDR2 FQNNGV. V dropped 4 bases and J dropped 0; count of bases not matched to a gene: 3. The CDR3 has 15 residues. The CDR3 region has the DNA TGTGCCAGCAGCTCTGGACAGGTCTCTGGAAACACCATATATTTT. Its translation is CASSSGQVSGNTIYF.

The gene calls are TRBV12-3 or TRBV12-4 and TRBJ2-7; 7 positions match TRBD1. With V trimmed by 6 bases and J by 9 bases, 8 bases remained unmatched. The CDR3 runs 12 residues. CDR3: CASSTGVGRQYF. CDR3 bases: TGTGCCAGCAGCACAGGGGTTGGGAGGCAGTACTTC.

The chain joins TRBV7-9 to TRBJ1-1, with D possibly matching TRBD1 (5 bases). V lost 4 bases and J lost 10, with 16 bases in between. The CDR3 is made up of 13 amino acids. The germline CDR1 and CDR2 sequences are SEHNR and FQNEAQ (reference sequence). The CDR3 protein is CASSSSGTRVAFF. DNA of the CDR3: TGTGCCAGCAGCTCTTCCGGGACTAGAGTAGCTTTCTTT.

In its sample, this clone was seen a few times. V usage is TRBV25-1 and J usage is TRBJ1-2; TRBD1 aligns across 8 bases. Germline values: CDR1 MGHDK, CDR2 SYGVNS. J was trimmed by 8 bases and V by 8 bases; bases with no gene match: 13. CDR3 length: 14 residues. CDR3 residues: CASHRTGIGGGYTF. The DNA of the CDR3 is TGTGCCAGCCACAGGACAGGGATCGGCGGGGGCTACACCTTC.

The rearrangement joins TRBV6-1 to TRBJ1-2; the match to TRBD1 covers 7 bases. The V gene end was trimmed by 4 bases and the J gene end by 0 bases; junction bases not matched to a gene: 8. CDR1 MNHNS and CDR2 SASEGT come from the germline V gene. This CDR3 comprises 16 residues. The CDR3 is CASSGGTVGSNYGYTF. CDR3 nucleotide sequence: TGTGCCAGCAGTGGGGGGACAGTAGGCTCTAACTATGGCTACACCTTC.

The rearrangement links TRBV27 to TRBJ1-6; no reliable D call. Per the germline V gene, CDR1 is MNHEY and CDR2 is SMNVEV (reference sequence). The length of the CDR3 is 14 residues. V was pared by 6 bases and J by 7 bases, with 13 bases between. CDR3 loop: CASRHTGFNSPLHF. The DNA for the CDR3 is TGTGCCAGCAGGCACACGGGGTTCAATTCACCCCTCCACTTT.

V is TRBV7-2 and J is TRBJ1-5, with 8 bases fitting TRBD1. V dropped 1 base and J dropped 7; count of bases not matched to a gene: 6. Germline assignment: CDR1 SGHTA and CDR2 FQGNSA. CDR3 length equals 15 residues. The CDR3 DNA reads TGTGCCAGCAGCTTAGTACAGGGGGTTTGGCAGCCCCAGCATTTT. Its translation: CASSLVQGVWQPQHF.

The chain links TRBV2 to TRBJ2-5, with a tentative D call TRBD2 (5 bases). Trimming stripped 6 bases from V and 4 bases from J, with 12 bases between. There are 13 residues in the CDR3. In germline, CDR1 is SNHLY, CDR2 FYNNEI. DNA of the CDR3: TGTGCCAGCAGCCAGATCGAGGGAGAGACCCAGTACTTC. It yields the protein CASSQIEGETQYF.

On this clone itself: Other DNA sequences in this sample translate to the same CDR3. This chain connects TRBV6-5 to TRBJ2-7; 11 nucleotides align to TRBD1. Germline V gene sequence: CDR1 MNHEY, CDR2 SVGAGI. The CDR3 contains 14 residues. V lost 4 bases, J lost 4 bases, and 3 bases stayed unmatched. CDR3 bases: TGTGCCAGCAGTTTAGGACAGGGGGCGTACGAGCAGTACTTC. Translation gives CASSLGQGAYEQYF.

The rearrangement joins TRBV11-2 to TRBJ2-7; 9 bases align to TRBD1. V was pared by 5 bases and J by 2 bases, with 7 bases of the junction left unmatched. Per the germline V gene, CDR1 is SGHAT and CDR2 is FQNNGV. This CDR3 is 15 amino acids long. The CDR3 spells CASSTTGTGPYEQYF. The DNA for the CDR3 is TGTGCCAGCAGCACGACCGGGACAGGGCCCTACGAGCAGTACTTC.

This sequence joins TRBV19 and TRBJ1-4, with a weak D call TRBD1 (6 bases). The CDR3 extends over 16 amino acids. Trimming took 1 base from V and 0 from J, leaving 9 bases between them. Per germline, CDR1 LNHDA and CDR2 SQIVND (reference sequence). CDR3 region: CASSIGDRTTNEKLFF. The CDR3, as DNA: TGTGCCAGTAGTATAGGCGACAGGACAACTAATGAAAAACTGTTTTTT.

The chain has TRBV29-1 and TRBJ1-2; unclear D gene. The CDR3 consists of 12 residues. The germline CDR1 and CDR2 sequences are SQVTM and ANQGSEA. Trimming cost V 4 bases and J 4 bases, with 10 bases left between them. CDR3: CSVGGQLYGYTF. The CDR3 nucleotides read TGCAGCGTTGGAGGGCAGCTCTATGGCTACACCTTC.

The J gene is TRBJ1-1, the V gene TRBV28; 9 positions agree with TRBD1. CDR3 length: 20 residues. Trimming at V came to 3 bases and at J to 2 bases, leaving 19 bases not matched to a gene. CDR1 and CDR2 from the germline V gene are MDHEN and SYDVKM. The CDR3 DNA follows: TGTGCCAGCAGTTTTCCCCATAAACCGGGACAGGGACCGACTAACACTGAAGCTTTCTTT. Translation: CASSFPHKPGQGPTNTEAFF. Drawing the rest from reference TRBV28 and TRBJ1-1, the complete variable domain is DVKVTQSSRYLVKRTGEKVFLECVQDMDHENMFWYRQDPGLGLRLIYFSYDVKMKEKGDIPEGYSVSREKKERFSLILESASTNQTSMYLCASSFPHKPGQGPTNTEAFFGQGTRLTVV.

The CDR3 here is CASSGRQGETTEAFF. CDR3 nucleotide sequence: TGTGCCAGCAGCGGCCGACAGGGGGAAACCACTGAAGCTTTCTTT. The chain has TRBV5-4 and TRBJ1-1; 9 bases are shared with TRBD1. This CDR3 region has 15 residues. V dropped 4 bases and J dropped 4; count of bases not matched to a gene: 8. Germline V gives CDR1 SGHNT, CDR2 YYREEE (reference sequence).

CDR3 bases: TGTGCCAGCTCACCCCCTGGGGGGGTCGCATTTGGGGCCAACGTCCTGACTTTC. Its translation is CASSPPGGVAFGANVLTF. The chain joins TRBV18 to TRBJ2-6; 7 nucleotides align to TRBD2. Per germline, CDR1 KGHSH and CDR2 LQKENI. The CDR3 is 18 residues long. V dropped 3 bases and J dropped 3; count of bases not matched to a gene: 11.

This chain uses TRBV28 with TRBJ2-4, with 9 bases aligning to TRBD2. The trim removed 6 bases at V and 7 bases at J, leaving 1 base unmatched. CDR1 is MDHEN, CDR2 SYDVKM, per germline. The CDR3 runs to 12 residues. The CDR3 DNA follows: TGTGCCAGCAGAAGCGGGAGGAACATTCAGTACTTC. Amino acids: CASRSGRNIQYF. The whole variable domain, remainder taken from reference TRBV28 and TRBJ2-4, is DVKVTQSSRYLVKRTGEKVFLECVQDMDHENMFWYRQDPGLGLRLIYFSYDVKMKEKGDIPEGYSVSREKKERFSLILESASTNQTSMYLCASRSGRNIQYFGAGTRLSVL.

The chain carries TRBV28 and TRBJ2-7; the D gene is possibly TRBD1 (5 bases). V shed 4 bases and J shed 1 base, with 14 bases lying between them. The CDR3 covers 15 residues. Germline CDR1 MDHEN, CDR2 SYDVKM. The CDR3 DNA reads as TGTGCCAGCAGTTCTTGGCAGGGTCCATCCTACGAGCAGTACTTC. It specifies CASSSWQGPSYEQYF.

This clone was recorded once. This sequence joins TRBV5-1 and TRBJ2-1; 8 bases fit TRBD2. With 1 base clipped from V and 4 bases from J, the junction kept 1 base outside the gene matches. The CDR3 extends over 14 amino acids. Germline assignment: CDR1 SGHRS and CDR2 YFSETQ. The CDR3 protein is CASSLRLAYNEQFF. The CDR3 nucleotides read TGCGCCAGCAGCTTGCGACTAGCGTACAATGAGCAGTTCTTC.

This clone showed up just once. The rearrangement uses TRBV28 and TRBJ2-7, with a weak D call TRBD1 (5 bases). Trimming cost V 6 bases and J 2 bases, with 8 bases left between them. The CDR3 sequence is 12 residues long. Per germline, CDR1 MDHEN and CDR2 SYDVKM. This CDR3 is CASRPDTYEQYF. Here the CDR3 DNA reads TGTGCCAGCAGACCGGACACCTACGAGCAGTACTTC. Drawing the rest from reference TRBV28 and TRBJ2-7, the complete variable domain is DVKVTQSSRYLVKRTGEKVFLECVQDMDHENMFWYRQDPGLGLRLIYFSYDVKMKEKGDIPEGYSVSREKKERFSLILESASTNQTSMYLCASRPDTYEQYFGPGTRLTVT.

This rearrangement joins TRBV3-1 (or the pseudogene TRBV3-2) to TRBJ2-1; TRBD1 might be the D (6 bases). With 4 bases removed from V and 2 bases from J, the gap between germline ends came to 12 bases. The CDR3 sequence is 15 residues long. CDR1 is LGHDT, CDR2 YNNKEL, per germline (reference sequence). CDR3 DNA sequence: TGTGCCAGCAGCCTAGACAAGGGGGCCTACAATGAGCAGTTCTTC. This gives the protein CASSLDKGAYNEQFF.

CDR3 sequence: CASSPDRGLGEQYF. Written as DNA, the CDR3 is TGTGCCAGCAGCCCGGACAGGGGGCTCGGCGAGCAGTACTTC. The V gene is TRBV5-6, the J gene TRBJ2-7; 11 positions match TRBD1. Per the germline V gene, CDR1 is SGHDT and CDR2 is YYEEEE. V lost 4 bases and J lost 6; bases outside the gene matches: 6. The CDR3 contains 14 residues.

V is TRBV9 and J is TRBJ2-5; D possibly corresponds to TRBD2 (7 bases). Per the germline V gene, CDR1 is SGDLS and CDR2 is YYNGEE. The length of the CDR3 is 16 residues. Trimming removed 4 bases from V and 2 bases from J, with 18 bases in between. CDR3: CASSPPAGDTQETQYF. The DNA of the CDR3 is TGTGCCAGCAGCCCCCCCGCGGGGGACACACAAGAGACCCAGTACTTC.

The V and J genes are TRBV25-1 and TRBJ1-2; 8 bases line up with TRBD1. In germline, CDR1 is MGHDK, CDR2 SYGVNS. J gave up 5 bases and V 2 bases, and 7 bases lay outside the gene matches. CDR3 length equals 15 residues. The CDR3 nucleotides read TGTGCCAGCAGTGAAATCGGACAGGGCCCTTATGGCTACACCTTC. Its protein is CASSEIGQGPYGYTF.

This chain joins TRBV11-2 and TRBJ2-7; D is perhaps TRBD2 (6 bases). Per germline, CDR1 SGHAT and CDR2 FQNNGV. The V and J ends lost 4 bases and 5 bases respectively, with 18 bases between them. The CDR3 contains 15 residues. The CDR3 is CASSSHFGRFDEQYF. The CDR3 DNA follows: TGTGCCAGCAGCTCGCATTTCGGGAGATTCGACGAGCAGTACTTC.

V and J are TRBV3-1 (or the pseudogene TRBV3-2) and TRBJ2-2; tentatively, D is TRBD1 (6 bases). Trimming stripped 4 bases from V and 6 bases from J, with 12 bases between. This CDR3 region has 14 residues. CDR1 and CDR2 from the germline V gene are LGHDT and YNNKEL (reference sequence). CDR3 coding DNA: TGTGCCAGCAGCCGAGGACAGTCCTCCGGGGAGCTGTTTTTT. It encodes CASSRGQSSGELFF.

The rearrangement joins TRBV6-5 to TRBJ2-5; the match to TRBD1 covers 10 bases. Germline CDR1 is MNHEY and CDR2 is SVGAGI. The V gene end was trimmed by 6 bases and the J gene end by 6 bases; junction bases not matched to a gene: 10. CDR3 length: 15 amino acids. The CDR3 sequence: CASRPPGQGPKTQYF. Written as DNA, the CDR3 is TGTGCCAGCAGACCTCCGGGACAGGGGCCCAAGACCCAGTACTTC.

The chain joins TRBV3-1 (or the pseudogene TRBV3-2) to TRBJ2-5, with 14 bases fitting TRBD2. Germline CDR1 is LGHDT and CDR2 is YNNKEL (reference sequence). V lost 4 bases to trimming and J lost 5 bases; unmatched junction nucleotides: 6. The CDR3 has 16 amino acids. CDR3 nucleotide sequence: TGTGCCAGCAGCCTACAGACTAGCGGGGGGGATGAGACCCAGTACTTC. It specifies CASSLQTSGGDETQYF.

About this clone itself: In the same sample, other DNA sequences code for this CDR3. The CDR3 sequence: CASSITGTYEQYF. In nucleotides, the CDR3 is TGTGCCAGTAGTATTACAGGTACCTACGAGCAGTACTTC. The chain has TRBV19 and TRBJ2-7, with D possibly being TRBD1 (5 bases). The CDR3 is 13 amino acids. CDR1 is LNHDA and CDR2 is SQIVND in the germline V gene (reference sequence). The ends were cut back, 3 bases at V and 2 bases at J, with 8 bases in the middle.